The 19 T cell receptor beta chains below were found in one sample sequenced in a study of T cell repertoires in cytomegalovirus infection. Their antigens remain unidentified. TCRdb processed the reads anew with MiXCR; each CDR3 protein has one entry. The data contain tens of thousands of distinct CDR3 sequences, 24% of them singletons. The sequences come from CD8+ T cells from cultured PBMCs, collected from culture after CMV antigen stimulation. The receptors originated from a human donor in good health (CMV status not recorded). Some clones in this sample may be carry-over from other donors' samples.

This clonotype was seen at least ten times. This CDR3 reads CASSQLRTGGADTQYF. CDR3 bases: TGTGCCAGCAGCCAACTCCGCACGGGGGGGGCAGATACGCAGTATTTT. The chain joins TRBV4-2 to TRBJ2-3, with TRBD2 matching over 8 bases. The CDR3 loop spans 16 amino acids. Trimming cost V 2 bases and J 4 bases; bases outside gene matches: 8. Germline V gives CDR1 LGHNA, CDR2 YNFKEQ.

This clonotype has a handful of counts. The V gene is TRBV2, the J gene TRBJ2-7; 7 nucleotides match TRBD1. J lost 2 bases, V lost 3 bases, and 7 bases had no gene match. CDR1 and CDR2 from the germline V gene are SNHLY and FYNNEI. The CDR3 has 15 residues. The CDR3 nucleotides read TGTGCCAGCAGTGATCCGGGACAGTCGACCTACGAGCAGTACTTC. It specifies CASSDPGQSTYEQYF.

This clonotype occurred a few times. The chain recombines TRBV6-6 with TRBJ1-2; D is ambiguous. The germline V gene encodes CDR1 MNHNY and CDR2 SVGAGI (reference sequence). The CDR3 is 14 amino acids. V shed 0 bases and J shed 6 bases, with 11 bases lying between them. CDR3 in amino acids: CASSYSERVHGYTF. In nucleotides, the CDR3 is TGTGCCAGCAGTTACTCGGAGAGGGTTCATGGCTACACCTTC.

This chain links TRBV4-1 with TRBJ2-7; maybe TRBD1 (5 bases). Trimming left V 4 bases short and J 2 bases short, with 15 bases between. CDR3 length: 15 residues. The germline CDR1 and CDR2 sequences are MGHRA and YSYEKL. For the CDR3, the DNA is TGCGCCAGCAGCCCCGGACAAGGGGCAACCTACGAGCAGTACTTC. It translates to CASSPGQGATYEQYF.

This chain connects TRBV6-5 to TRBJ2-1, with a weak D call TRBD1 (5 bases). The CDR3 spans 13 residues. Trimming stripped 0 bases from V and 9 bases from J, with 9 bases between. CDR1 is MNHEY, CDR2 SVGAGI, per germline. The CDR3 coding sequence is TGTGCCAGCAGTTACTCGACAGTGGGTGAGCAGTTCTTC. Its translation is CASSYSTVGEQFF.

In DNA, the CDR3 is TGTGCCAGCAGTTACCGCCTTTTGGCCACCGGGGAGCTGTTTTTT. The encoded protein is CASSYRLLATGELFF. The rearrangement joins TRBV27 to TRBJ2-2; D gene uncertain. The V gene's germline CDR1 is MNHEY and CDR2 SMNVEV (reference sequence). The V and J ends lost 4 bases and 4 bases respectively, with 13 bases between them. The CDR3 spans 15 residues.

This clonotype occurred many times. This chain connects TRBV7-6 to TRBJ2-5; 7 bases map to TRBD1. The J segment lost 6 bases and the V segment lost 5 bases, leaving 9 bases of the junction unmatched. This CDR3 has 14 amino acids. The germline gives CDR1 SGHVS, CDR2 FNYEAQ. The CDR3 DNA is TGTGCCAGCAGCCCGAGACAGGGTAGGAAGACCCAGTACTTC. Translation: CASSPRQGRKTQYF.

In this sample, this clonotype turned up many times. This sequence joins TRBV24-1 and TRBJ2-3, with D perhaps matching TRBD2 (6 bases). The CDR3 extends over 15 amino acids. V was shortened by 4 bases and J by 0 bases, with 10 bases between the two germline ends. Germline V gene lookup returns CDR1 KGHDR and CDR2 SFDVKD. The CDR3 DNA sequence: TGTGCCACCAGTGAGCGGGACGGGAGCACAGATACGCAGTATTTT. It is translated as CATSERDGSTDTQYF.

At least ten counts were recorded for this clonotype. The chain couples TRBV7-9 to TRBJ2-5, with TRBD1 as a possible D gene (6 bases). The CDR3 spans 15 residues. Trimming shortened V by 5 bases and J by 1 base, and 14 bases separated the two germline ends. CDR1 is SEHNR and CDR2 is FQNEAQ in the germline V gene (reference sequence). CDR3 in amino acids: CASSPTKGGQETQYF. CDR3 sequence (DNA): TGTGCCAGCAGCCCCACGAAAGGGGGCCAAGAGACCCAGTACTTC. Based on the CDR3 plus reference TRBV7-9 and TRBJ2-5, the full variable domain is DTGVSQNPRHKITKRGQNVTFRCDPISEHNRLYWYRQTLGQGPEFLTYFQNEAQLEKSRLLSDRFSAERPKGSFSTLEIQRTEQGDSAMYLCASSPTKGGQETQYFGPGTRLLVL.

This clonotype was detected ten times or more. The CDR3: CASSIRQGGNQPQHF. CDR3 in DNA: TGTGCCAGCAGCATACGACAGGGAGGGAATCAGCCCCAGCATTTT. The chain has TRBV7-2 and TRBJ1-5; 7 nucleotides match TRBD1. The CDR3 extends over 15 amino acids. V was clipped by 5 bases and J by 4 bases; unmatched bases: 8. CDR1 is SGHTA, CDR2 FQGNSA, per germline.

The rearrangement links TRBV30 to TRBJ2-1; D not resolved. Germline values: CDR1 GTSNPN, CDR2 SVGIG (reference sequence). The V end lost 0 bases, the J end lost 0 bases, and 9 bases lay between the germline ends. This CDR3 has 15 amino acids. CDR3 sequence (DNA): TGTGCCTGGAGTGTAGATGGCAGCTCCTACAATGAGCAGTTCTTC. It is translated as CAWSVDGSSYNEQFF.

Many counts were recorded for this clonotype. This CDR3 is CASSGWTGGSGEKLFF. The CDR3 region has the DNA TGTGCCAGCAGCGGATGGACAGGGGGCTCGGGTGAAAAACTGTTTTTT. This chain joins TRBV9 and TRBJ1-4; 11 nucleotides agree with TRBD1. Losses at the gene ends were 3 bases for V and 7 bases for J; bases not matched to a gene: 8. The germline gives CDR1 SGDLS, CDR2 YYNGEE. This CDR3 contains 16 residues.

As to this clonotype: One end of the junction varies from germline; a read error may be responsible. This sequence joins TRBV7-4 and TRBJ1-5; D not resolved. CDR3 length: 14 residues. Germline-derived CDR1 and CDR2 are SGHVT and SQSDAQ. For the CDR3, the DNA is TGTGCCAGCAGCCACAGTGAATTCAAACAGCCACAGCATTTT. Its protein product is CASSHSEFKQPQHF.

This chain connects TRBV7-2 to TRBJ1-2, with D perhaps matching TRBD1 (5 bases). Germline assignment: CDR1 SGHTA and CDR2 FQGNSA. Trimming took 10 bases from V and 7 from J, leaving 22 bases between them. The CDR3 consists of 14 residues. This CDR3 is CANISLRFGGGYTF. In nucleotides, the CDR3 is TGTGCCAACATCTCCCTGAGGTTTGGGGGTGGCTACACCTTC.

Notes on this clonotype: Germline is not matched at one junction end, which may reflect a read error. The chain couples TRBV19 to TRBJ1-2; 7 bases align to TRBD1. Germline values: CDR1 LNHDA, CDR2 SQIVND (reference sequence). The CDR3 is made up of 14 amino acids. CDR3 in amino acids: CASSLQGPGYGCTF. The CDR3 DNA follows: TGTGCCAGTAGTCTACAGGGGCCTGGCTATGGCTGCACCTTC.

The V call is TRBV7-6, the J call TRBJ2-2; D might be TRBD2 (7 bases). The CDR3 spans 17 residues. In germline, CDR1 is SGHVS, CDR2 FNYEAQ. V was shortened by 3 bases and J by 2 bases, with 16 bases between the two germline ends. The CDR3 nucleotides are TGTGCCAGCAGCTTGAGTTGGGGGGGCAAAAACACCGGGGAGCTGTTTTTT. It specifies CASSLSWGGKNTGELFF.

This clonotype has at least ten counts. The J gene is TRBJ2-1, the V gene TRBV7-8, with TRBD2 matching 10 bases. The J segment lost 7 bases and the V segment lost 5 bases, leaving 14 bases of the junction unmatched. The CDR3 is made up of 17 amino acids. Germline CDR1 SGHVS, CDR2 FQNEAQ. The CDR3 bases are TGTGCCAGCAGCATAAACACCGGGACTAGCGTGCGTAATGAGCAGTTCTTC. Translating it yields CASSINTGTSVRNEQFF.

The J gene is TRBJ1-1, the V gene TRBV12-3 or TRBV12-4, with unresolved D. The CDR3 totals 13 residues. The V gene lost 5 bases and the J gene lost 7 bases, with 14 bases spanning the gap. In DNA, the CDR3 is TGTGCCAGCAGTCCTTCCTTAGGCGGTGAAGCTTTCTTT. Its protein product is CASSPSLGGEAFF.

The gene calls are TRBV30 and TRBJ2-6; 7 nucleotides align to TRBD1. Germline V gene sequence: CDR1 GTSNPN, CDR2 SVGIG (reference sequence). The CDR3 contains 17 residues. V dropped 4 bases and J dropped 0; count of bases not matched to a gene: 9. The CDR3 here is CAWKKQGLSSGANVLTF. CDR3 DNA: TGTGCCTGGAAGAAACAGGGGCTCAGCTCTGGGGCCAACGTCCTGACTTTC.